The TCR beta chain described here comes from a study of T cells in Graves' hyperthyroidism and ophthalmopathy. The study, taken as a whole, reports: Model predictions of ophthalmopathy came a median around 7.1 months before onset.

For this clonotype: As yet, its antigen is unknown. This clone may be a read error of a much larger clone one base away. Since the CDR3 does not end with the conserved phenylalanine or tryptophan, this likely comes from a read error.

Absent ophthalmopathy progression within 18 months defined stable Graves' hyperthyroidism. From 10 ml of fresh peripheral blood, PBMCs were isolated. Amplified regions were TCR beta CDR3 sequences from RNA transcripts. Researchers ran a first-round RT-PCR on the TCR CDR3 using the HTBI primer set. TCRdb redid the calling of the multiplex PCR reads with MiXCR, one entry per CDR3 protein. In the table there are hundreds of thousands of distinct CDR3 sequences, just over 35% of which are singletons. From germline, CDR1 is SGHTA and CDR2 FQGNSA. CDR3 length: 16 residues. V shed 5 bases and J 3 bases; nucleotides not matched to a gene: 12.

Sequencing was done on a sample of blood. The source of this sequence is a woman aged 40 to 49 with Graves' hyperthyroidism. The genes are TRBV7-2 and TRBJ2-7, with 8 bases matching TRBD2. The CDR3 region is CASSQAGAGTVYEQYL. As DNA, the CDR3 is TGTGCCAGCAGCCAAGCGGGGGCAGGGACGGTCTACGAGCAGTACCTC.